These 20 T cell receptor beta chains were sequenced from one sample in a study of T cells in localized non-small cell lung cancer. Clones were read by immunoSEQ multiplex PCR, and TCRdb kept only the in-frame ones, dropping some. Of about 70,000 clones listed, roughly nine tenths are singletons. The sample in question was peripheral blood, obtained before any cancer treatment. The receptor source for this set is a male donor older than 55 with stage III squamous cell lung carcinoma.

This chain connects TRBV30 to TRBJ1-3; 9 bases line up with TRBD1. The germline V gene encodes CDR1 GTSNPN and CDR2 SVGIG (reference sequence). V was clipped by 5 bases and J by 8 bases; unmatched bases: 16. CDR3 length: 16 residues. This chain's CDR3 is CAWGYPRTGVVDTIYF. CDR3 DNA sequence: TGTGCCTGGGGTTACCCTAGGACAGGGGTAGTGGACACCATATATTTT.

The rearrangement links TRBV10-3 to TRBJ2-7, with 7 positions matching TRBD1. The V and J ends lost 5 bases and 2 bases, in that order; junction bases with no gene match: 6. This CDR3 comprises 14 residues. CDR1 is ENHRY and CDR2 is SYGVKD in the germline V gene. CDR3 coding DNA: TGTGCCATCAGTCGGGACAGAGCAACCTACGAGCAGTACTTC. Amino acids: CAISRDRATYEQYF.

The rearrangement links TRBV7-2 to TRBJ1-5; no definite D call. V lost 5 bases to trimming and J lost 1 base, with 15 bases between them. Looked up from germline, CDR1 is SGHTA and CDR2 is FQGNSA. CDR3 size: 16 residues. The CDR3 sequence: CASSQLVGSSNQPQHF. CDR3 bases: TGTGCCAGCAGCCAACTCGTCGGGTCGAGCAATCAGCCCCAGCATTTT.

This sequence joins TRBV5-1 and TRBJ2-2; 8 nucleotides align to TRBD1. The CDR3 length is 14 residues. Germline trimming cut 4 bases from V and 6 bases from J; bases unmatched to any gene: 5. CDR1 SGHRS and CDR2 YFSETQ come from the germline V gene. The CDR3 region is CASSLRQGPGELFF. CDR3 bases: TGCGCCAGCAGCCTGAGACAGGGGCCCGGGGAGCTGTTTTTT.

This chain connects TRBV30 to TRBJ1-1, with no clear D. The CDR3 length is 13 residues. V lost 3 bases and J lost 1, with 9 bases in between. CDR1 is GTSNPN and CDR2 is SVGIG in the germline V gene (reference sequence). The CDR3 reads CAWSRFGNTEAFF. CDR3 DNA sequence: TGTGCCTGGAGCCGGTTTGGGAACACTGAAGCTTTCTTT.

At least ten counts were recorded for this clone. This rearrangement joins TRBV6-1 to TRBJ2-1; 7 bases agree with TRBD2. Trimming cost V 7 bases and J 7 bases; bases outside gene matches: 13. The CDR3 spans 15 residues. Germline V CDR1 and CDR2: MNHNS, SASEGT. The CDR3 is CASNLLAGGGNEQFF. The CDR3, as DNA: TGTGCCAGCAACCTCCTTGCCGGGGGAGGGAATGAGCAGTTCTTC.

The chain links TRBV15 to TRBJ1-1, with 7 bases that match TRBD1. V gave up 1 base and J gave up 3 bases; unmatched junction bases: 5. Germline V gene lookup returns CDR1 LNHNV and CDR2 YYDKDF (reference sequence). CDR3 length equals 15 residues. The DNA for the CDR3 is TGTGCCACCAGCAGAGGAGGGCAGGGGGACACTGAAGCTTTCTTT. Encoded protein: CATSRGGQGDTEAFF.

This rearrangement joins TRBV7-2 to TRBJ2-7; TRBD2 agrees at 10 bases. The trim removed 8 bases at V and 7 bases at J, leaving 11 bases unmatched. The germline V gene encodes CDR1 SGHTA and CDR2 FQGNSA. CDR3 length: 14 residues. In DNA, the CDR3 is TGTGCCAGCTCCGGGGCTAGCGGGGGCCGGGAGCAGTACTTC. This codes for CASSGASGGREQYF.

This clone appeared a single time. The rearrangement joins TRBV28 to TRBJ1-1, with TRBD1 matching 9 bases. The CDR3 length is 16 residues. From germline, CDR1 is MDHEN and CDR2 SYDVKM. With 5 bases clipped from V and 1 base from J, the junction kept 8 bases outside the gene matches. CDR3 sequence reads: CASSPRRTGENTEAFF. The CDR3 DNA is TGTGCCAGCAGTCCTCGTCGGACAGGGGAGAACACTGAAGCTTTCTTT.

The CDR3: CASSFGDPGGNTIYF. Here the CDR3 DNA reads TGCGCCAGCAGCTTCGGGGACCCAGGGGGAAACACCATATATTTT. This rearrangement joins TRBV5-1 to TRBJ1-3; maybe TRBD1 (5 bases). The V end was cut by 2 bases, the J end by 4 bases, with 13 bases between. The CDR3 is 15 residues long. Germline-derived CDR1 and CDR2 are SGHRS and YFSETQ.

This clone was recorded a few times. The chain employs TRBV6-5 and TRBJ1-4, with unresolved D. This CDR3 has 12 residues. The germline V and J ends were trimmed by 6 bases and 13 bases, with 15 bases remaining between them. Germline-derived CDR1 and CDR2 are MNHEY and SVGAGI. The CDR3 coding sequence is TGTGCCAGCAGCAACCTGGTGTCCGGACTGTTTTTT. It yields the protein CASSNLVSGLFF.

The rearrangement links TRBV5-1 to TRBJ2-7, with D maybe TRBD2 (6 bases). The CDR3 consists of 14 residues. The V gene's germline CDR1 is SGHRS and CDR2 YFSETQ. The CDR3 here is CASSLEGRLGEQYV. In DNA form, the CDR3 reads TGTGCCAGCAGCTTGGAGGGCAGGCTGGGCGAGCAGTACGTC.

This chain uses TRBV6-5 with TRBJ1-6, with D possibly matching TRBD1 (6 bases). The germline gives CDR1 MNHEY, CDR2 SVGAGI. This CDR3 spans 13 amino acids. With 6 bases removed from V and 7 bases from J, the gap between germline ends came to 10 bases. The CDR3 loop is CASRRGQNSPLHF. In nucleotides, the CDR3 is TGTGCCAGCAGGAGGGGACAAAATTCACCCCTCCACTTT.

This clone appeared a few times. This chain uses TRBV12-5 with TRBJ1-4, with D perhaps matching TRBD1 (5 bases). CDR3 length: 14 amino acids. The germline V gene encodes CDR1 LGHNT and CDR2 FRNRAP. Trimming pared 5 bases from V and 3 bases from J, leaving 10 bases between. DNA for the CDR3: TGTGCTAGTGGTACCGGGACTGCTAATGAAAAACTGTTTTTT. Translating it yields CASGTGTANEKLFF.

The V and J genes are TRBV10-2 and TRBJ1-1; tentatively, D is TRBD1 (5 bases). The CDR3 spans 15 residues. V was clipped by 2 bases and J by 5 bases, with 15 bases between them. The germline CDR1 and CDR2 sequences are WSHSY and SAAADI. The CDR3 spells CASSESGGGFTEAFF. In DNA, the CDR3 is TGCGCCAGCAGTGAGAGTGGCGGGGGTTTTACTGAAGCTTTCTTT.

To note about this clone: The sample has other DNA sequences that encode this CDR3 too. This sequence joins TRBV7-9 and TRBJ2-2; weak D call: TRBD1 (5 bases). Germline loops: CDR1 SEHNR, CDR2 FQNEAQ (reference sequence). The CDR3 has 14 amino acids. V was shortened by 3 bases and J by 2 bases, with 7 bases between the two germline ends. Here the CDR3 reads CASSLQGNTGELFF. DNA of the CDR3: TGTGCCAGCAGCTTGCAGGGTAACACCGGGGAGCTGTTTTTT.

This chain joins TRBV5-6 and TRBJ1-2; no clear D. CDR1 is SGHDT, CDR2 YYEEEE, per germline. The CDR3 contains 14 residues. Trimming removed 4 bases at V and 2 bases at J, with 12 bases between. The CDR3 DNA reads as TGTGCCAGCAGCCCCCGAGAAGGGAACTATGGCTACACCTTC. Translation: CASSPREGNYGYTF.

CDR3 sequence reads: CASSPSPGSNEQFF. CDR3 in DNA: TGTGCCAGCTCACCAAGCCCAGGGTCCAATGAGCAGTTCTTC. The rearrangement joins TRBV18 to TRBJ2-1; possibly TRBD1 for D (5 bases). The CDR3 covers 14 residues. V was cut by 2 bases and J by 6 bases, with 11 bases left in between. The germline V gene encodes CDR1 KGHSH and CDR2 LQKENI.

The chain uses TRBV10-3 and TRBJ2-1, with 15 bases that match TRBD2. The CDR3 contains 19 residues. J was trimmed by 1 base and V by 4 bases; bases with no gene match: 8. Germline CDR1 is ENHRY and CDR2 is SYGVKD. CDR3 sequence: CAISGRTSGGAESYNEQFF. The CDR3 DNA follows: TGTGCCATCAGTGGACGGACTAGCGGGGGGGCCGAATCCTACAATGAGCAGTTCTTC.

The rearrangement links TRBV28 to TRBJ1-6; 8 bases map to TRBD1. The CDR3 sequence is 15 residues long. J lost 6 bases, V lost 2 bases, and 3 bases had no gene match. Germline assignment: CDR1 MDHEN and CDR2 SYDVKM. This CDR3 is CASSLRDRSNSPLHF. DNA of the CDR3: TGTGCCAGCAGTTTACGGGACAGGAGTAATTCACCCCTCCACTTT.